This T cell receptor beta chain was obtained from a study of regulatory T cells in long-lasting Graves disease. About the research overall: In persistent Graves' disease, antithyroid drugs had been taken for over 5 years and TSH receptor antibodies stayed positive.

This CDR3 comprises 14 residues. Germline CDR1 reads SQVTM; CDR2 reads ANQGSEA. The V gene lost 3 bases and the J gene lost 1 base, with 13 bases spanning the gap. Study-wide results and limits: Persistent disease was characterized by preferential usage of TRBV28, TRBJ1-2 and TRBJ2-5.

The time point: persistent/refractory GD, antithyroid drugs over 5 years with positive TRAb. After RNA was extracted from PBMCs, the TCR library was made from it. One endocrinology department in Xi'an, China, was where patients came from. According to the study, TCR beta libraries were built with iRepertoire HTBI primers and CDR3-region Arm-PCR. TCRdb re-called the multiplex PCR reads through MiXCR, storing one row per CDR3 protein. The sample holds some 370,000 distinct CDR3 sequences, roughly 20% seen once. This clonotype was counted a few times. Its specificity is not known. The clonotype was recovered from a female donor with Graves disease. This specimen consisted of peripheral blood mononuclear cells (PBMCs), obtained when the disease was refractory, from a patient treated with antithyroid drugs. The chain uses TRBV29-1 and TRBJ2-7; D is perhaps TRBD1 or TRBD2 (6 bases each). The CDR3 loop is CSVDSGGPSYEQYF. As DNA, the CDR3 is TGCAGCGTTGATTCTGGGGGGCCTTCCTACGAGCAGTACTTC.